This T cell receptor (beta chain) emerged from a study of T cells in Graves' hyperthyroidism and ophthalmopathy. Amplified regions were TCR beta CDR3 sequences from RNA transcripts. In the first-round RT-PCR of the TCR CDR3, the HTBI primer set was used. In TCRdb, the multiplex PCR reads were re-called with MiXCR into one record per CDR3 protein. The sample records 300,000 to 450,000 distinct CDR3 sequences, approximately 15% being singletons. Patients showing uncontrolled infection, other autoimmune disease, pregnancy or lactation were ineligible. Diagnoses used clinical symptoms, serum thyroxine and TRAb, thyroid ultrasound and orbital computed tomography. This clonotype was picked up many times. Specimen: blood. The receptor comes from a woman aged 18-35 years with Graves' hyperthyroidism that later progressed to Graves' ophthalmopathy.

CDR3 residues: CASSLVAESSYEQYF. CDR3 DNA sequence: TGTGCCAGCAGTTTGGTAGCGGAGAGCTCCTACGAGCAGTACTTC. V and J are TRBV12-3 or TRBV12-4 and TRBJ2-7, with D possibly being TRBD2 (6 bases). V lost 3 bases, J lost 0 bases, and 12 bases lay in between. This CDR3 contains 15 residues.